The 13 T cell receptor beta chains presented below share a single source sample, sequenced in a study of T cell responses to AZD1222 COVID-19 vaccine. Data came from immunoSEQ multiplex PCR; TCRdb stores just in-frame clones and leaves some out. The profile shows about 140,000 clones, 85% to 90% of them singletons. The sample was peripheral blood, taken 28 days after the second AZD1222 dose. The receptors shown here come from an adult who received the AZD1222 COVID-19 vaccine.

The chain carries TRBV6-2 or TRBV6-3 and TRBJ2-1; either TRBD1 or TRBD2 may fit D (5 bases each). Germline V gene lookup returns CDR1 MNHEY and CDR2 SVGEGT. The CDR3 loop spans 15 amino acids. V was trimmed by 2 bases and J by 2 bases, leaving 10 bases between them. CDR3 sequence: CASSYAVGPYNEQFF. The CDR3 nucleotides are TGTGCCAGCAGTTACGCGGTGGGACCCTACAATGAGCAGTTCTTC.

This clone was picked up one time. The rearrangement links TRBV19 to TRBJ2-6; maybe TRBD2 (6 bases). V was pared by 8 bases and J by 1 base, with 6 bases between. CDR3 length equals 13 residues. The V gene's germline CDR1 is LNHDA and CDR2 SQIVND (reference sequence). CDR3 residues: CASRESGANVLTF. The CDR3 nucleotides read TGTGCCAGTCGGGAGTCTGGGGCCAACGTCCTGACTTTC.

The genes are TRBV4-2 and TRBJ2-3; D uncertain. Deletions cut 0 bases from V and 2 bases from J, with 15 bases between. Germline values: CDR1 LGHNA, CDR2 YNFKEQ. CDR3 length: 17 residues. The CDR3 is CASSQDSRVGNTDTQYF. CDR3 DNA sequence: TGTGCCAGCAGCCAAGATTCTCGGGTTGGGAACACAGATACGCAGTATTTT.

The J gene is TRBJ1-6, the V gene TRBV11-2; D might be TRBD1 (5 bases). From germline, CDR1 is SGHAT and CDR2 FQNNGV. V was clipped by 3 bases and J by 5 bases, with 5 bases between them. This CDR3 spans 13 amino acids. The CDR3 reads CASSLGHNSPLHF. CDR3 DNA: TGTGCCAGCAGCTTGGGGCATAATTCACCCCTCCACTTT.

This chain joins TRBV5-1 and TRBJ2-3; D may be TRBD1 (5 bases). From germline, CDR1 is SGHRS and CDR2 YFSETQ. V was pared by 1 base and J by 5 bases, with 14 bases between. The CDR3 is 15 amino acids. The CDR3 loop is CASSLLDQGRDTQYF. CDR3 coding DNA: TGCGCCAGCAGCTTGCTGGATCAGGGTCGAGATACGCAGTATTTT.

V gene TRBV2 combines with J gene TRBJ1-1; 8 bases are a match to TRBD1. The germline V gene has CDR1 SNHLY and CDR2 FYNNEI. V dropped 9 bases and J dropped 1; count of bases not matched to a gene: 4. This CDR3 is built from 13 residues. The CDR3 loop reads CASSGQENTEAFF. Here the CDR3 DNA reads TGTGCCAGTTCGGGACAGGAGAACACTGAAGCTTTCTTT. Looking up the rest from reference TRBV2 and TRBJ1-1 gives the full variable domain: EPEVTQTPSHQVTQMGQEVILRCVPISNHLYFYWYRQILGQKVEFLVSFYNNEISEKSEIFDDQFSVERPDGSNFTLKIRSTKLEDSAMYFCASSGQENTEAFFGQGTRLTVV.

The chain combines TRBV5-1 with TRBJ1-3; D may be TRBD1 (5 bases). V lost 4 bases, J lost 3 bases, and 8 bases lay in between. The CDR3 loop spans 13 amino acids. Germline CDR1 and CDR2: SGHRS and YFSETQ. The CDR3 protein is CASSRGDGNTIYF. The CDR3 DNA is TGCGCCAGCAGCCGGGGGGATGGAAACACCATATATTTT. The full variable domain, with the rest looked up from reference TRBV5-1 and TRBJ1-3, is KAGVTQTPRYLIKTRGQQVTLSCSPISGHRSVSWYQQTPGQGLQFLFEYFSETQRNKGNFPGRFSGRQFSNSRSEMNVSTLELGDSALYLCASSRGDGNTIYFGEGSWLTVV.

This chain joins TRBV6-1 and TRBJ1-2; D remains ambiguous. The germline gives CDR1 MNHNS, CDR2 SASEGT. CDR3 length equals 14 residues. V shed 2 bases and J shed 5 bases, with 12 bases lying between them. Here the CDR3 reads CASSERGDAYGYTF. CDR3 sequence (DNA): TGTGCCAGCAGTGAACGAGGAGATGCGTATGGCTACACCTTC.

The rearrangement uses TRBV5-1 and TRBJ2-1; tentative D call: TRBD1 (6 bases). V dropped 2 bases and J dropped 9 bases, with 12 bases sitting between them. Per the germline V gene, CDR1 is SGHRS and CDR2 is YFSETQ. The CDR3 is made up of 13 amino acids. CDR3 coding DNA: TGCGCCAGCAGCTTTTCAGGGGAGAGTGAGCAGTTCTTC. It codes for CASSFSGESEQFF. Using reference TRBV5-1 and TRBJ2-1 for the parts outside the CDR3, the full variable domain is KAGVTQTPRYLIKTRGQQVTLSCSPISGHRSVSWYQQTPGQGLQFLFEYFSETQRNKGNFPGRFSGRQFSNSRSEMNVSTLELGDSALYLCASSFSGESEQFFGPGTRLTVL.

The chain links TRBV7-2 to TRBJ1-5; D possibly corresponds to TRBD1 (6 bases). The CDR3 is 15 residues long. The germline V gene has CDR1 SGHTA and CDR2 FQGNSA. The V and J ends lost 4 bases and 5 bases respectively, with 15 bases between them. The DNA of the CDR3 is TGTGCCAGCAGCTCCGGATTACAGGGACATCAGCCCCAGCATTTT. Its translation: CASSSGLQGHQPQHF.

The chain carries TRBV7-8 and TRBJ2-7; D is unclear. V lost 1 base and J 0 bases, leaving 7 bases between the germline ends. The CDR3 contains 14 residues. Germline V gene data show CDR1 as SGHVS and CDR2 as FQNEAQ. CDR3 region: CASSLGGFSYEQYF. The CDR3, as DNA: TGTGCCAGCAGCTTAGGGGGATTCTCCTACGAGCAGTACTTC.

DNA for the CDR3: TGTGCCAGCAGTGAAGGCCTTCCGTTAGGACGGTCGACCTACGAGCAGTACTTC. This encodes CASSEGLPLGRSTYEQYF. The rearrangement joins TRBV6-1 to TRBJ2-7, with D unclear. The CDR3 has 18 residues. Germline CDR1 MNHNS, CDR2 SASEGT. V was trimmed by 1 base and J by 2 bases, leaving 21 bases between them.

CDR3 bases: TGTGCCAGTAGTATCAAACAGCGTGGCTACACCTTC. Its protein product is CASSIKQRGYTF. This chain joins TRBV19 and TRBJ1-2; the D is unclear. Germline V gene data show CDR1 as LNHDA and CDR2 as SQIVND (reference sequence). V lost 3 bases, J lost 7 bases, and 9 bases lay in between. This CDR3 region has 12 residues. Looking up the rest from reference TRBV19 and TRBJ1-2 gives the full variable domain: DGGITQSPKYLFRKEGQNVTLSCEQNLNHDAMYWYRQDPGQGLRLIYYSQIVNDFQKGDIAEGYSVSREKKESFPLTVTSAQKNPTAFYLCASSIKQRGYTFGSGTRLTVV.